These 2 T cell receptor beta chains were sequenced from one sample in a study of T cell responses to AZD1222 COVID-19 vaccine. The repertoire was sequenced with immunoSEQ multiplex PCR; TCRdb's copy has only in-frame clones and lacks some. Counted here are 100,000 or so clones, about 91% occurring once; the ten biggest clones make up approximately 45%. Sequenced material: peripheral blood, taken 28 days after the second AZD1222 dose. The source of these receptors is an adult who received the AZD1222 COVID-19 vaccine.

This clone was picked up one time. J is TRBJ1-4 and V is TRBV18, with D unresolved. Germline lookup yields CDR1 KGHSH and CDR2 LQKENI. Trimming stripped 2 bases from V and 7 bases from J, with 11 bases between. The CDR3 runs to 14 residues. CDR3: CASSPSGLSEKLFF. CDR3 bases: TGTGCCAGCTCACCATCCGGGCTTAGTGAAAAACTGTTTTTT.

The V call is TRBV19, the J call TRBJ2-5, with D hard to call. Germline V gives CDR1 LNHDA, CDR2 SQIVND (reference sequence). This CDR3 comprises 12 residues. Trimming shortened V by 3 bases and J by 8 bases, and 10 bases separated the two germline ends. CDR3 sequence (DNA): TGTGCCAGTAGTATTATAGGTGAAACCCAGTACTTC. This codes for CASSIIGETQYF. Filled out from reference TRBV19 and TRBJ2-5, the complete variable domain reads DGGITQSPKYLFRKEGQNVTLSCEQNLNHDAMYWYRQDPGQGLRLIYYSQIVNDFQKGDIAEGYSVSREKKESFPLTVTSAQKNPTAFYLCASSIIGETQYFGPGTRLLVL.